This passage covers 12 T cell receptor beta chains from one sample sequenced in a study of cytomegalovirus exposure and HLA in healthy donors. PCR used 60 Vbeta primers and 13 Jbeta primers. Some clones are missing from TCRdb's copy, which holds only in-frame ones; the method was immunoSEQ multiplex PCR. The repertoire holds over 90,000 clones, with about four fifths as singletons. Sequenced material: PBMCs. The source of these receptors is a man aged 35-49 years in good health and CMV-seropositive.

This clone has a single count. This chain joins TRBV13 and TRBJ1-5; a possible D gene is TRBD1 (5 bases). Germline lookup yields CDR1 PRHDT and CDR2 FYEKMQ (reference sequence). This CDR3 contains 14 residues. Trimming took off 0 bases at V and 4 bases at J, with 7 bases between the two ends. CDR3 sequence reads: CASSLGEGNQPQHF. CDR3 nucleotides: TGTGCCAGCAGCTTAGGGGAGGGGAATCAGCCCCAGCATTTT.

The rearrangement joins TRBV18 to TRBJ1-5, with 8 nucleotides matching TRBD1. The CDR3 consists of 17 residues. With 3 bases clipped from V and 6 bases from J, the junction kept 13 bases outside the gene matches. The germline V gene encodes CDR1 KGHSH and CDR2 LQKENI. The CDR3 region has the DNA TGTGCCAGCTCACCCGCGGTGTCAGGGGGCCTTACTCAGCCCCAGCATTTT. Translation: CASSPAVSGGLTQPQHF.

The CDR3 nucleotides read TGCGCCAGCAGCTTCCGGACAGGCAAAGAGACCCAGTACTTC. Residues: CASSFRTGKETQYF. The chain links TRBV5-1 to TRBJ2-5, with TRBD1 identical over 7 bases. Germline V CDR1 and CDR2: SGHRS, YFSETQ. Losses at the gene ends were 2 bases for V and 3 bases for J; bases not matched to a gene: 4. CDR3 length equals 14 residues.

V gene TRBV2 combines with J gene TRBJ1-5; D remains unclear. V was cut by 3 bases and J by 1 base, with 10 bases left in between. This CDR3 region has 15 residues. Germline assignment: CDR1 SNHLY and CDR2 FYNNEI. CDR3 residues: CASSDSLGSNQPQHF. As DNA, the CDR3 is TGTGCCAGCAGTGATTCTCTCGGGAGCAATCAGCCCCAGCATTTT.

The chain joins TRBV4-1 to TRBJ2-3; 7 nucleotides agree with TRBD1. Germline assignment: CDR1 MGHRA and CDR2 YSYEKL. The CDR3 runs to 14 residues. V shed 4 bases and J 6 bases; nucleotides not matched to a gene: 7. The chain's CDR3 is CASSRDSLPDTQYF. The CDR3, as DNA: TGCGCCAGCAGCCGGGACAGCCTACCTGATACGCAGTATTTT.

The sample holds one count of this clone. The V and J genes are TRBV29-1 and TRBJ1-1; possibly TRBD1 for D (6 bases). Trimming pared 6 bases from V and 4 bases from J, leaving 15 bases between. CDR1 is SQVTM and CDR2 is ANQGSEA in the germline V gene. This CDR3 contains 13 residues. CDR3 residues: CSVREGGSTEAFF. Written as DNA, the CDR3 is TGCAGCGTACGGGAGGGGGGCAGCACTGAAGCTTTCTTT.

The chain is built from TRBV4-1 and TRBJ2-3; 9 bases agree with TRBD2. Germline CDR1 and CDR2: MGHRA and YSYEKL. Trimming took 4 bases from V and 5 from J; bases not matched to a gene: 19. CDR3 length: 19 amino acids. CDR3 residues: CASSRQKTSEAGGRDTQYF. The CDR3 bases are TGCGCCAGCAGCCGGCAGAAAACATCAGAGGCGGGAGGGAGAGATACGCAGTATTTT.

V and J are TRBV4-1 and TRBJ2-3; D perhaps matches TRBD2 (6 bases). The CDR3 consists of 14 residues. Trimming left V 6 bases short and J 2 bases short, with 12 bases between. Germline values: CDR1 MGHRA, CDR2 YSYEKL. DNA of the CDR3: TGCGCCAGCAGTTGGACTACCGACACAGATACGCAGTATTTT. Its translation: CASSWTTDTDTQYF.

The genes are TRBV28 and TRBJ2-2; possibly TRBD1 for D (6 bases). The length of the CDR3 is 16 residues. The germline CDR1 and CDR2 sequences are MDHEN and SYDVKM. The ends were cut back, 5 bases at V and 0 bases at J, with 13 bases in the middle. The CDR3 protein is CASSPTGTANTGELFF. DNA of the CDR3: TGTGCCAGCAGTCCGACAGGAACCGCGAACACCGGGGAGCTGTTTTTT. The variable domain in full, with the rest retrieved from reference TRBV28 and TRBJ2-2, is DVKVTQSSRYLVKRTGEKVFLECVQDMDHENMFWYRQDPGLGLRLIYFSYDVKMKEKGDIPEGYSVSREKKERFSLILESASTNQTSMYLCASSPTGTANTGELFFGEGSRLTVL.

The rearrangement uses TRBV30 and TRBJ2-3; weak D call: TRBD2 (6 bases). This CDR3 contains 14 residues. Germline V lookup: CDR1 GTSNPN, CDR2 SVGIG (reference sequence). V dropped 0 bases and J dropped 3 bases, with 10 bases sitting between them. The CDR3 here is CAWSVGGMTDTQYF. For the CDR3, the DNA is TGTGCCTGGAGTGTGGGGGGAATGACAGATACGCAGTATTTT.

This clone is a singleton in its sample. This sequence joins TRBV30 and TRBJ1-5; a possible D gene is TRBD1 (6 bases). V gave up 3 bases and J gave up 4 bases, with 13 bases separating them. CDR3 length: 14 amino acids. Germline lookup yields CDR1 GTSNPN and CDR2 SVGIG (reference sequence). This chain's CDR3 is CAWSGGGLNQPQHF. CDR3 bases: TGTGCCTGGAGCGGGGGGGGGCTAAATCAGCCCCAGCATTTT.

This clone has a single count. The chain uses TRBV10-2 and TRBJ2-7; the D gene is possibly TRBD1 (5 bases). Germline V gene sequence: CDR1 WSHSY, CDR2 SAAADI. The V end lost 3 bases, the J end lost 5 bases, and 14 bases lay between the germline ends. CDR3 length equals 14 residues. The CDR3 region is CASSDGRVNDEQYF. The CDR3 nucleotides read TGCGCCAGCAGTGACGGCAGGGTTAACGACGAGCAGTACTTC.